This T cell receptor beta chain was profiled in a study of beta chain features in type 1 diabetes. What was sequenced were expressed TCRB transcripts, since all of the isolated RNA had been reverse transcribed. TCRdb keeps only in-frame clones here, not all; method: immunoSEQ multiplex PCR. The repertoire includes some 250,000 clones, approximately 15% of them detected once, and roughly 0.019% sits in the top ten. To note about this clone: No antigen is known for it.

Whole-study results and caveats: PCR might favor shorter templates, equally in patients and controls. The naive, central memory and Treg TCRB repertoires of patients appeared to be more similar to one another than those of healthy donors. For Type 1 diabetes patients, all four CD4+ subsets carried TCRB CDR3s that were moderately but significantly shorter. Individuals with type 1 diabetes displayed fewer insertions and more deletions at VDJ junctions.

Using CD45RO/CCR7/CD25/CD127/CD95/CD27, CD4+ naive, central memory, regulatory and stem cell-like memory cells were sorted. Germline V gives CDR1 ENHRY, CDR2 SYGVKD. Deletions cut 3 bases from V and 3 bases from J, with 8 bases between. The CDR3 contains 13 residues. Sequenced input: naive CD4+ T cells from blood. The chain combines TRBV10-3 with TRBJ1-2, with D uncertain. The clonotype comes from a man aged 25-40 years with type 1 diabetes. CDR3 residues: CAISERGDYGYTF. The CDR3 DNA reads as TGTGCCATCAGTGAACGCGGAGACTATGGCTACACCTTC.